This T cell receptor (beta chain) was retrieved from a study of identical twins. Template switching added a universal primer site, and cDNA bore unique molecular identifiers. A single record per CDR3 protein comes from TCRdb applying MiXCR to the 5' RACE reads. The repertoire has hundreds of thousands of distinct CDR3 sequences, roughly 6.6% of them found once; the top ten carry roughly 1.5%. Trimming shortened V by 4 bases and J by 3 bases, and 12 bases separated the two germline ends. Germline V gene lookup returns CDR1 PRHDT and CDR2 FYEKMQ (reference sequence). The CDR3 spans 14 residues. These data were likewise used in another study, on yellow fever vaccine responses in identical twins.

The V and J genes are TRBV13 and TRBJ2-5, with D possibly TRBD1 on 6 matching bases. This TCR was sampled from a woman between 18 and 30 years old in good health. Sequencing input: PBMCs. CDR3 coding DNA: TGTGCCAGCAGCTCGAGGGGGTTTAAAGAGACCCAGTACTTC. This encodes CASSSRGFKETQYF.